The next 21 T cell receptor beta chains were all read from a single sample in a study of primary melanoma T cells and metastatic recurrence (dated by TCRdb to about 2020). Libraries were made using the immunoSEQ multiplex PCR assay. TCRdb provides this immuneACCESS table in a form limited to in-frame rearrangements. Some clones are lacking; in checked studies, under half of them reflect an unresolved V gene, and why the rest are absent is not known. This sample gives around 1,500 clones in total; about three quarters of them show up just once. Under 30% of the sample is taken by the ten largest. The material sequenced was melanoma tumor tissue. Receptors originate from a human donor with melanoma.

V and J are TRBV29-1 and TRBJ2-3; the match to TRBD2 covers 8 bases. J lost 5 bases, V lost 7 bases, and 8 bases had no gene match. The CDR3 extends over 13 amino acids. CDR1 is SQVTM and CDR2 is ANQGSEA in the germline V gene. The CDR3 DNA is TGCAGCGGTCATGGACTAGCAGGAGATACGCAGTATTTT. Its translation: CSGHGLAGDTQYF.

The chain links TRBV6-7 to TRBJ2-6, with D unresolved. TRBV6-7 is reported as an ORF; its role is uncertain. V lost 6 bases to trimming and J lost 2 bases, with 2 bases between them. CDR3 length equals 12 residues. CDR3 in DNA: TGTGCCAGCAGGGCTGGGGCCAACGTCCTGACTTTC. Translation: CASRAGANVLTF.

About this clone: A junction end diverges from the germline sequence, so it may reflect a read error. The V gene is TRBV6-8, the J gene TRBJ2-7; 8 nucleotides match TRBD2. Looked up from germline, CDR1 is MNHGY and CDR2 is SAAAGT. This CDR3 has 15 amino acids. The CDR3 region has the DNA TGTGCCATCAGTAATACTAGCGGTTCAGTCTACGAGCAGTACTTC. Its protein product is CAISNTSGSVYEQYF.

The chain is built from TRBV29-1 and TRBJ2-3; the match to TRBD1 covers 10 bases. Germline V gives CDR1 SQVTM, CDR2 ANQGSEA. The trim removed 7 bases at V and 5 bases at J, leaving 12 bases unmatched. This CDR3 is built from 15 residues. CDR3: CSAGTGVGWEDTQYF. As DNA, the CDR3 is TGCAGCGCCGGGACAGGGGTAGGCTGGGAAGATACGCAGTATTTT.

This clone was seen only once. The chain recombines TRBV29-1 with TRBJ1-5, with a possible D match to TRBD1 (5 bases). V was pared by 4 bases and J by 3 bases, with 10 bases between. This CDR3 region has 13 residues. Germline CDR1 is SQVTM and CDR2 is ANQGSEA. The CDR3: CSVVLGHNQPQHF. As DNA, the CDR3 is TGCAGCGTTGTTCTTGGACACAATCAGCCCCAGCATTTT.

The chain uses TRBV28 and TRBJ2-1; 11 nucleotides match TRBD2. Germline V gives CDR1 MDHEN, CDR2 SYDVKM. This CDR3 region has 15 residues. V was clipped by 5 bases and J by 6 bases; unmatched bases: 6. The CDR3 DNA follows: TGTGCCAGCAGTCCCACTAGCGGGAGTCCCAATGAGCAGTTCTTC. It encodes CASSPTSGSPNEQFF.

The chain recombines TRBV27 with TRBJ2-1; tentatively, D is TRBD2 (6 bases). With 4 bases removed from V and 6 bases from J, the gap between germline ends came to 13 bases. Per the germline V gene, CDR1 is MNHEY and CDR2 is SMNVEV (reference sequence). The CDR3 loop spans 14 amino acids. The CDR3 DNA reads TGTGCCAGCAGTTCCCCCGGGGGTAGCAATGAGCAGTTCTTC. It specifies CASSSPGGSNEQFF.

This clone was recorded once. The chain combines TRBV18 with TRBJ2-7, with 8 bases identical to TRBD2. CDR1 is KGHSH, CDR2 LQKENI, per germline. After removal of 4 bases from V and 5 bases from J, the junction contained 4 bases not matched to a gene. This CDR3 contains 13 residues. CDR3 sequence: CASSRELADEQYF. The CDR3 DNA sequence: TGTGCCAGCTCACGGGAACTAGCGGACGAGCAGTACTTC.

CDR3: CAWSSGLDTEAFF. The CDR3, as DNA: TGTGCCTGGAGTTCAGGATTGGACACTGAAGCTTTCTTT. The chain uses TRBV30 and TRBJ1-1; no firm D call. Trimming stripped 2 bases from V and 3 bases from J, with 10 bases between. CDR1 and CDR2 (germline): GTSNPN, SVGIG (reference sequence). This CDR3 comprises 13 residues.

The J gene is TRBJ1-4, the V gene TRBV1. TRBV1 is a pseudogene. The CDR3 is made up of 13 amino acids. Here the CDR3 reads CASSLGGNEKLFF. The CDR3 bases are TGCGCCAGCAGCCTGGGGGGGAATGAAAAACTGTTTTTT.

This chain joins TRBV29-1 and TRBJ1-4, with 9 bases identical to TRBD1. The CDR3 contains 14 residues. J was trimmed by 10 bases and V by 6 bases; bases with no gene match: 12. CDR1 and CDR2 from the germline V gene are SQVTM and ANQGSEA. The CDR3 is CSVAPGQGGRKLFF. DNA for the CDR3: TGCAGCGTCGCCCCGGGACAGGGAGGACGAAAACTGTTTTTT.

The chain joins TRBV29-1 to TRBJ1-1; D perhaps matches TRBD1 (6 bases). This CDR3 spans 15 amino acids. V was pared by 3 bases and J by 0 bases, with 14 bases between. Germline loops: CDR1 SQVTM, CDR2 ANQGSEA. CDR3 region: CSVETGRNMNTEAFF. DNA for the CDR3: TGCAGCGTTGAGACAGGACGTAACATGAACACTGAAGCTTTCTTT.

This clone was observed once. This chain uses TRBV2 with TRBJ2-7; D may match TRBD1 or TRBD2 (5 bases each). V gave up 6 bases and J gave up 1 base, with 13 bases separating them. The CDR3 is 14 residues long. Germline V gene lookup returns CDR1 SNHLY and CDR2 FYNNEI. In DNA, the CDR3 is TGTGCCAGCAGGGGGACGGTAAATTCCTACGAGCAGTACTTC. It codes for CASRGTVNSYEQYF.

This sequence joins TRBV15 and TRBJ2-1; 9 bases line up with TRBD1. Germline trimming cut 4 bases from V and 9 bases from J; bases unmatched to any gene: 7. CDR3 length: 14 amino acids. Germline loops: CDR1 LNHNV, CDR2 YYDKDF (reference sequence). The CDR3, as DNA: TGTGCCACCAGCATGGGACAGGGAGGTAGTGAGCAGTTCTTC. This encodes CATSMGQGGSEQFF.

The rearrangement uses TRBV28 and TRBJ2-7; 16 bases are shared with TRBD2. The CDR3 has 18 residues. J was trimmed by 1 base and V by 8 bases; bases with no gene match: 11. The V gene's germline CDR1 is MDHEN and CDR2 SYDVKM. CDR3 DNA: TGTGCCAGCTACCCCGCAGGGACTAGCGGGAGGGGGTCCTACGAGCAGTACTTC. Encoded protein: CASYPAGTSGRGSYEQYF.

The CDR3 nucleotides are TGCGCCAGCAGCTTGGGGACGGTGGGTGAAAAACTGTTTTTT. It codes for CASSLGTVGEKLFF. The gene calls are TRBV5-1 and TRBJ1-4; D is unresolved. Germline V gene lookup returns CDR1 SGHRS and CDR2 YFSETQ. This CDR3 contains 14 residues. V was clipped by 0 bases and J by 7 bases, with 10 bases between them. The variable domain in full, completed from reference TRBV5-1 and TRBJ1-4, reads KAGVTQTPRYLIKTRGQQVTLSCSPISGHRSVSWYQQTPGQGLQFLFEYFSETQRNKGNFPGRFSGRQFSNSRSEMNVSTLELGDSALYLCASSLGTVGEKLFFGSGTQLSVL.

This clone came up a few times. The chain is built from TRBV11-3 and TRBJ2-5; 8 bases are a match to TRBD1. V dropped 5 bases and J dropped 3; count of bases not matched to a gene: 5. This CDR3 is 14 amino acids long. The germline CDR1 and CDR2 sequences are SGHNT and YENEEA. The CDR3 is CASSTDRVEETQYF. The CDR3 bases are TGTGCCAGCAGCACGGACAGGGTAGAAGAGACCCAGTACTTC.

This rearrangement joins TRBV30 to TRBJ1-4, with TRBD1 matching 8 bases. Unmatched junction bases numbered 1, after V lost 5 bases and J lost 8 bases. Germline V gene data show CDR1 as GTSNPN and CDR2 as SVGIG (reference sequence). The CDR3 has 11 amino acids. CDR3 sequence (DNA): TGTGCCTGGGGGACAGGCGAAAAACTGTTTTTT. Amino acids: CAWGTGEKLFF.

V is TRBV6-8 and J is TRBJ2-7; D may be TRBD2 (5 bases). Germline V gene sequence: CDR1 MNHGY, CDR2 SAAAGT. Trimming shortened V by 5 bases and J by 6 bases, and 14 bases separated the two germline ends. This CDR3 comprises 13 residues. CDR3 coding DNA: TGTGCCAGCAGTCGACAACAGCGGCTCGAGCAGTACTTC. This translates into CASSRQQRLEQYF.

The chain employs TRBV6-8 and TRBJ1-4; D might be TRBD1 (5 bases). The CDR3 sequence is 15 residues long. CDR1 is MNHGY and CDR2 is SAAAGT in the germline V gene. With 6 bases removed from V and 0 bases from J, the gap between germline ends came to 11 bases. The CDR3: CASRYTGATNEKLFF. The CDR3, as DNA: TGTGCCAGCAGATACACAGGTGCAACTAATGAAAAACTGTTTTTT.

The V call is TRBV18, the J call TRBJ2-1, with D perhaps matching TRBD1 (5 bases). Germline V gives CDR1 KGHSH, CDR2 LQKENI. V shed 5 bases and J shed 0 bases, with 17 bases lying between them. The CDR3 is 17 amino acids. The CDR3 sequence: CASSSELDSHSYNEQFF. The DNA for the CDR3 is TGTGCCAGCTCATCCGAACTTGACAGCCACTCCTACAATGAGCAGTTCTTC.